The T cell receptor beta chain described here comes from a study of T cells in localized non-small cell lung cancer. Notes on the study in general: Adjacent uninvolved lung had the highest clonality, suggesting focused antigen responses. Appearance in adjacent lung was seen for a median around 55 of the top 100 tumor clones.

The germline V gene encodes CDR1 PRHDT and CDR2 FYEKMQ (reference sequence). The trim removed 4 bases at V and 4 bases at J, leaving 10 bases unmatched. This CDR3 spans 16 amino acids. Sequenced by immunoSEQ multiplex PCR; TCRdb stores in-frame clones only, minus some. The table has around 130,000 clones, around 92% seen once. As regards this clone: Its cognate antigen is unknown.

The chain carries TRBV13 and TRBJ2-5; TRBD2 aligns across 9 bases. This sample comprised peripheral blood, obtained before any cancer treatment. This TCR came from a female donor over 55 with stage I lung adenocarcinoma. This CDR3 is CASSSREGGRVETQYF. DNA of the CDR3: TGTGCCAGCAGCTCTCGTGAGGGCGGGAGGGTAGAGACCCAGTACTTC.